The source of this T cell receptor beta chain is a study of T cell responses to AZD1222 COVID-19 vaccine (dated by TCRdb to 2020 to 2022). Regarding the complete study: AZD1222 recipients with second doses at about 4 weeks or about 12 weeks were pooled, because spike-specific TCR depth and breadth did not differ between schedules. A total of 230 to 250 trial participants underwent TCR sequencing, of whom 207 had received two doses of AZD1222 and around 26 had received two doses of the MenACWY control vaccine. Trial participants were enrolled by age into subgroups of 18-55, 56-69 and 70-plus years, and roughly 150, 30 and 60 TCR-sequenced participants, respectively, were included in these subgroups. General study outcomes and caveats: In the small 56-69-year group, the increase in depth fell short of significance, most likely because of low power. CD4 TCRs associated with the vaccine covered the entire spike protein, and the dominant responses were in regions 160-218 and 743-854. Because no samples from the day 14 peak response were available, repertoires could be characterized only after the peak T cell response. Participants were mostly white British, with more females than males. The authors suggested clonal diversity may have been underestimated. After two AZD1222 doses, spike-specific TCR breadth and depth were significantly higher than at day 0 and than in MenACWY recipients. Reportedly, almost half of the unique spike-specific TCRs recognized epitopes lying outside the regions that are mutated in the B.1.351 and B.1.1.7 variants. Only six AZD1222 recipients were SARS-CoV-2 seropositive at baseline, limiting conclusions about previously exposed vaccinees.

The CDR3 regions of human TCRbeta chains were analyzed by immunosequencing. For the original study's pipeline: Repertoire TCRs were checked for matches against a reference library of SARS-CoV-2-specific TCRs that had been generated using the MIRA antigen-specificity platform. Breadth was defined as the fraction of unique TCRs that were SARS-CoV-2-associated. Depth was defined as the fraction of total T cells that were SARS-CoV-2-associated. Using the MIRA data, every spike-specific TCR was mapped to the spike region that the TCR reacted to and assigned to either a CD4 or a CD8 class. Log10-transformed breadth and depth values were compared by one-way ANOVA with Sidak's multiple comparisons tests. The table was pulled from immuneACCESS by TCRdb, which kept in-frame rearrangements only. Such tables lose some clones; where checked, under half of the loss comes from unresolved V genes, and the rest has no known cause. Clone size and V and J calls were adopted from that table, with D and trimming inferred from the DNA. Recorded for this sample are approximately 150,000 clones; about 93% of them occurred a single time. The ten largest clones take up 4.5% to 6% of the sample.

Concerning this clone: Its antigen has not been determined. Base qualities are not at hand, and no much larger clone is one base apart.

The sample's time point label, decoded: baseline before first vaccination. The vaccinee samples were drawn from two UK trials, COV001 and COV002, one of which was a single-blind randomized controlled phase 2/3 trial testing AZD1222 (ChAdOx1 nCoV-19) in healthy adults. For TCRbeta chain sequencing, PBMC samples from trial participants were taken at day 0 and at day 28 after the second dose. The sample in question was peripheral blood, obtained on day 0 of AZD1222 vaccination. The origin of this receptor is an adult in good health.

CDR3 protein: CASSPRSGREAFF. The DNA reads TGCGCCAGCAGCCCACGTAGTGGTCGTGAAGCTTTCTTT. The rearranged segments are TRBV5-1 and TRBJ1-1, with an unclear D gene assignment. From the cysteine through the phenylalanine, the CDR3 covers 13 amino acids. Only the CDR3 part of the read is kept: 39 bases, read in frame from the first base. As encoded in the germline V gene, CDR1 is SGHRS while CDR2 is YFSETQ. The V end loses 4 bases and the J end loses 7 bases, and a stretch of 14 bases separates them.